This is a list of T cell receptor beta chains from one sample in a study of blood T cell repertoires in COVID-19. Sequencing was performed with immunoSEQ multiplex PCR; in TCRdb, only in-frame clones are kept and a portion is missing. The sample yields about 290,000 clones, around 81% seen once. The specimen was peripheral blood. The source is a woman in her fifties or sixties with active or convalescent COVID-19. Both conserved end residues are part of each CDR3. The D gene is left open where the match is weak. Only part of the rows carry a size: once, few, many, or a class if the clone is expanded.

d_call,v_call,clone_size,j_call,cdr3_aa,cdr3_nt
-,TRBV5-5,-,TRBJ1-1,CASSWQASDTEAFF,TGTGCCAGCAGCTGGCAGGCAAGTGACACTGAAGCTTTCTTT
-,TRBV28,-,TRBJ1-1,CASSLAEARRAEAFF,TGTGCCAGCAGTTTGGCGGAGGCCCGGCGGGCTGAAGCTTTCTTT
-,TRBV6-4,-,TRBJ1-5,CASPRPQDSDSNQPQHF,TGTGCCAGCCCAAGGCCTCAGGACAGCGATAGCAATCAGCCCCAGCATTTT
-,TRBV29-1,-,TRBJ1-1,CSVEARGLGVGTEAFF,TGCAGCGTTGAAGCGAGGGGACTCGGTGTAGGCACTGAAGCTTTCTTT
-,TRBV19,-,TRBJ2-1,CASSTQADSYNEQFF,TGTGCCAGTAGTACCCAAGCGGACTCCTACAATGAGCAGTTCTTC
TRBD1,TRBV29-1,-,TRBJ1-2,CSADREVGYGYTF,TGCAGCGCCGACAGGGAAGTAGGGTATGGCTACACCTTC
-,TRBV30,-,TRBJ1-4,CAWIKGGSGEKLFF,TGTGCCTGGATCAAAGGCGGGTCTGGTGAAAAACTGTTTTTT
-,TRBV7-9,-,TRBJ2-1,CASSLVRRQGGMHNEQFF,TGTGCCAGCAGCTTAGTGAGGCGGCAGGGGGGTATGCACAATGAGCAGTTCTTC
-,TRBV19,-,TRBJ2-3,CASSTERGEESTDTQYF,TGTGCCAGTAGCACAGAGAGAGGGGAGGAAAGCACAGATACGCAGTATTTT
-,TRBV2,once,TRBJ2-7,CASSERTDSYEQYF,TGTGCCAGCAGTGAAAGGACTGACTCCTACGAGCAGTACTTC
-,TRBV24-1,-,TRBJ1-1,CATSDSRGSGTEAFF,TGTGCCACCAGTGATTCCCGGGGTTCAGGCACTGAAGCTTTCTTT
-,TRBV2,few,TRBJ1-1,CASIRVTNTEAFF,TGTGCCAGCATCAGGGTGACGAACACTGAAGCTTTCTTT
-,TRBV27,-,TRBJ2-7,CASSFLRNREQYF,TGTGCCAGCAGTTTTCTGCGAAACAGGGAGCAGTACTTC
TRBD2,TRBV20-1,-,TRBJ2-3,CSASATSGSPDTQYF,TGCAGTGCTAGTGCGACTAGCGGGAGTCCAGATACGCAGTATTTT
-,TRBV19,-,TRBJ1-2,CASSLGPGLPVETF,TGTGCCAGTAGTCTGGGTCCAGGCCTCCCAGTGGAAACCTTC
-,TRBV29-1,-,TRBJ1-5,CSVELGDSNQPQHF,TGCAGCGTTGAACTCGGGGATAGCAATCAGCCCCAGCATTTT
TRBD1,TRBV27,-,TRBJ1-5,CASSFRQGSRQPQHF,TGTGCCAGCAGTTTCCGACAGGGATCGCGGCAGCCCCAGCATTTT
-,TRBV5-4,-,TRBJ2-1,CASSVGLPTYNEQFF,TGTGCCAGCAGTGTCGGACTACCTACTTACAATGAGCAGTTCTTC
-,TRBV6-1,-,TRBJ2-1,CASSDALRLRYNEQFF,TGTGCCAGCAGTGACGCATTGAGACTACGATACAATGAGCAGTTCTTC
-,TRBV10-3,-,TRBJ1-1,CAISEFDRKNTEAFF,TGTGCCATCAGTGAGTTTGACAGGAAGAACACTGAAGCTTTCTTT
TRBD2,TRBV5-1,-,TRBJ2-7,CASAPPAGADEQYF,TGCGCCAGCGCACCTCCAGCGGGAGCAGATGAGCAGTACTTC
-,TRBV13,-,TRBJ2-1,CASATQGRLPSYNEQFF,TGTGCCAGCGCAACCCAAGGGAGACTGCCTTCCTACAATGAGCAGTTCTTC
-,TRBV7-8,few,TRBJ1-4,CASSKDMNEKLFF,TGTGCCAGCAGCAAAGACATGAATGAAAAACTGTTTTTT
TRBD2,TRBV19,-,TRBJ2-3,CASSTAGGLVPDTQYF,TGTGCCAGTAGTACCGCCGGGGGACTAGTACCAGATACGCAGTATTTT
TRBD1,TRBV5-1,-,TRBJ1-4,CASSLGLTGGTNEKLFF,TGCGCCAGCAGCTTGGGGCTGACAGGGGGAACTAATGAAAAACTGTTTTTT
TRBD2,TRBV3-1/TRBV3-2,once,TRBJ2-1,CASKDGRGASYNEQFF,TGTGCCAGCAAAGACGGGAGGGGGGCCTCCTACAATGAGCAGTTCTTC
-,TRBV13,-,TRBJ1-1,CASSSRVAFF,TGTGCCAGCAGCTCCCGTGTTGCTTTCTTT
-,TRBV9,-,TRBJ2-5,CASNQRAQETQYF,TGTGCCAGCAACCAGCGGGCACAAGAGACCCAGTACTTC
-,TRBV6-4,-,TRBJ2-5,CARPNRAHPQETQYF,TGTGCCAGACCGAACAGGGCACACCCACAAGAGACCCAGTACTTC
-,TRBV6-5,-,TRBJ2-3,CASSYVSGRTDTQYF,TGTGCCAGCAGTTATGTCAGCGGCCGCACAGATACGCAGTATTTT
-,TRBV18,-,TRBJ1-5,CASSLGQTNQPQHF,TGTGCCAGCTCACTTGGACAGACCAATCAGCCCCAGCATTTT
-,TRBV3-1/TRBV3-2,-,TRBJ2-7,CASSRAVTYEQYF,TGTGCCAGCAGCCGAGCGGTAACCTACGAGCAGTACTTC
TRBD2,TRBV18,-,TRBJ2-1,CASSPVGLAGGNEQFF,TGTGCCAGCTCACCCGTGGGACTAGCGGGAGGGAATGAGCAGTTCTTC
-,TRBV29-1,-,TRBJ2-3,CSVVGQGSIDTQYF,TGCAGCGTTGTCGGGCAGGGTAGTATAGATACGCAGTATTTT
-,TRBV6-5,-,TRBJ1-5,CASSYRSGSNQPQHF,TGTGCCAGCAGTTACCGATCTGGCAGCAATCAGCCCCAGCATTTT
-,TRBV2,once,TRBJ2-7,CASSQDSLSEQYF,TGTGCCAGCAGCCAGGACTCTCTATCCGAGCAGTACTTC
TRBD1,TRBV5-1,-,TRBJ2-6,CASSADRGRTGANVLTF,TGCGCCAGCAGCGCGGACAGGGGGCGCACTGGGGCCAACGTCCTGACTTTC
TRBD2,TRBV28,-,TRBJ2-7,CASSYRLAADF,TGTGCCAGCAGTTACCGACTAGCGGCTGACTTC
-,TRBV12-1,-,TRBJ2-1,CASSGRLARSYNEQFF,TGTGCCAGCAGCGGACGACTAGCGCGATCCTACAATGAGCAGTTCTTC
-,TRBV5-1,-,TRBJ2-2,CASSLVWESVSGELFF,TGCGCCAGCAGCTTGGTGTGGGAGTCCGTATCCGGGGAGCTGTTTTTT
-,TRBV4-2,-,TRBJ2-2,CASSQVTGELFF,TGTGCCAGCAGCCAAGTAACCGGGGAGCTGTTTTTT
TRBD2,TRBV12-3/TRBV12-4,-,TRBJ2-2,CAVSGRDAGELFF,TGTGCCGTTAGCGGGAGGGATGCCGGGGAGCTGTTTTTT
TRBD1,TRBV18,-,TRBJ1-2,CASSVGQGANYGYTF,TGTGCCAGCTCAGTAGGACAGGGGGCGAACTATGGCTACACCTTC
-,TRBV12-3/TRBV12-4,-,TRBJ2-7,CASSETLSYEQYF,TGTGCCAGCAGTGAGACATTGAGCTACGAGCAGTACTTC
TRBD1,TRBV7-8,-,TRBJ2-1,CASSTRGQGASNEQFF,TGTGCCAGCAGCACCCGTGGACAGGGGGCAAGCAATGAGCAGTTCTTC
TRBD2,TRBV9,-,TRBJ2-2,CASSVQPGTSGSIGELFF,TGTGCCAGCAGCGTTCAACCCGGGACTAGCGGGAGCATCGGGGAGCTGTTTTTT
-,TRBV27,-,TRBJ1-4,CASSLYRGATNEKLFF,TGTGCCAGCAGTTTATATCGGGGGGCAACTAATGAAAAACTGTTTTTT
TRBD1,TRBV7-6,-,TRBJ1-1,CASSLAGQGGTEAFF,TGTGCCAGCAGCTTAGCGGGACAGGGAGGTACTGAAGCTTTCTTT
TRBD2,TRBV10-3,-,TRBJ2-1,CAIRDLAGVGNEQFF,TGTGCCATCAGAGACCTAGCGGGAGTCGGTAATGAGCAGTTCTTC
TRBD1,TRBV5-1,-,TRBJ1-1,CASSGQGGTEAFF,TGCGCCAGCAGTGGACAGGGGGGGACTGAAGCTTTCTTT
TRBD1,TRBV24-1,few,TRBJ2-3,CATSEPGQAGLTQYF,TGTGCCACCAGTGAGCCAGGACAGGCCGGTTTAACGCAGTATTTT
TRBD2,TRBV7-2,-,TRBJ2-7,CASSLGTSGRLLSYEQYF,TGTGCCAGCAGCTTGGGGACTAGCGGGAGGCTTCTATCCTACGAGCAGTACTTC
-,TRBV25-1,-,TRBJ1-4,CASSLEANEKLFF,TGTGCCAGCAGCCTGGAGGCTAATGAAAAACTGTTTTTT
TRBD1,TRBV6-5,-,TRBJ2-7,CASSLLGTASYEQYF,TGTGCCAGCAGTTTACTCGGGACAGCTTCCTACGAGCAGTACTTC
-,TRBV4-1,few,TRBJ1-1,CASSHSLLRGKNTEAFF,TGCGCCAGCAGCCATTCTCTCCTAAGGGGTAAGAACACTGAAGCTTTCTTT
TRBD1,TRBV18,-,TRBJ1-3,CASSTGQASSGNTIYF,TGTGCCAGCTCAACGGGACAGGCATCCTCTGGAAACACCATATATTTT
TRBD1,TRBV6-4,-,TRBJ1-2,CASSDGQGADGYTF,TGTGCCAGCAGTGACGGACAGGGGGCCGATGGCTACACCTTC
-,TRBV28,-,TRBJ1-5,CASSFTISGGGSNQPQHF,TGTGCCAGCAGTTTCACCATCTCGGGGGGTGGTAGCAATCAGCCCCAGCATTTT
TRBD1,TRBV3-1/TRBV3-2,once,TRBJ2-1,CASSLRTGSSYNEQFF,TGTGCCAGCAGCCTCAGGACAGGGAGCTCCTACAATGAGCAGTTCTTC